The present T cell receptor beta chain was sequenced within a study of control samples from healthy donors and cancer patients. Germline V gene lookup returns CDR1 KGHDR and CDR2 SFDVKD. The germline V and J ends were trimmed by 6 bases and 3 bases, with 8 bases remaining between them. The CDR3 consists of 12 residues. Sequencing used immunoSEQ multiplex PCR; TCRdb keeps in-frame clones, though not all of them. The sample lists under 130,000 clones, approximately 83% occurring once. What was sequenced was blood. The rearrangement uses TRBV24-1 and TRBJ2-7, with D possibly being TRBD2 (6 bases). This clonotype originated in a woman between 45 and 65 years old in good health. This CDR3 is CATSQGGYEQYF. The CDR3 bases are TGTGCCACCAGTCAGGGAGGCTACGAGCAGTACTTC.